The clone carrying this TCR beta chain has just a few counts. Authors' analysis steps: Estimates of nucleated cell counts were drawn from the amplification of reference gene primers. TCRdb keeps only in-frame clones here, not all; method: immunoSEQ multiplex PCR. The V and J calls and clone size come from that table; D and trimming were worked out from the DNA. The repertoire includes roughly 180,000 clones, roughly 88% of them detected once, and 1.2% sits in the top ten. This sample stems from a study of blood T cell repertoires in COVID-19. Study background: Italy, Spain and the United States were the sources of the convalescent and acute COVID-19 samples.

This clonotype was sampled from a man between 60 and 75 years old who had recovered from COVID-19. Sequenced material: peripheral blood.

Here the CDR3 DNA reads TGCAGTGCCAGACAGGGATACGAGCAGTACTTC. This translates into CSARQGYEQYF. The gene calls are TRBV20-1 and TRBJ2-7; 7 bases align to TRBD1. The V gene's germline CDR1 is DFQATT and CDR2 SNEGSKA (reference sequence). Trimming took 6 bases from V and 4 from J; bases not matched to a gene: 3. The length of the CDR3 is 11 residues.